This T cell receptor (beta chain) was profiled in a study of blood T cell repertoires in COVID-19. Overall study: In each case, the material was cDNA or gDNA derived from T cells, B-cell-depleted T cells, or PBMCs.

TCRdb keeps only in-frame clones here, not all; method: immunoSEQ multiplex PCR. The sample comprises about 140,000 clones, around four fifths of which are singletons, and roughly 3.4% rests with the top ten. Participant age was about 18 to 89 years, and participants resided in roughly 25 US areas. This clone was counted a single time. Germline values: CDR1 SGHRS, CDR2 YFSETQ. V was clipped by 4 bases and J by 6 bases, with 20 bases between them. The CDR3 length is 15 residues. This TCR came from a woman aged 45-65 years with acute COVID-19. The sample consisted of PBMCs or T cells enriched from blood (not recorded which). The chain couples TRBV5-1 to TRBJ2-7; D might be TRBD2 (5 bases). The CDR3 DNA sequence: TGCGCCAGCAGCCGGCCGGGATTCCATTTTACCGAGCAGTACTTC. It translates to CASSRPGFHFTEQYF.